Listed here are 9 T cell receptor beta chains from one sample, sequenced in a study of blood T cell repertoires in COVID-19. The method was immunoSEQ multiplex PCR; TCRdb's version includes in-frame clones alone and lacks a portion of them. This table holds roughly 95,000 clones, around 81% found once. What was sequenced was peripheral blood. The receptors originated from a man between 60 and 75 years old with acute or convalescent COVID-19.

This clone has only one observation. The chain joins TRBV4-3 to TRBJ1-5, with a weak D call TRBD1 (5 bases). V was pared by 3 bases and J by 5 bases, with 23 bases between. CDR3 length: 18 amino acids. Germline lookup yields CDR1 LGHNA and CDR2 YSLEER. CDR3 DNA sequence: TGCGCCAGCAGCCAGGTTTTACCACAGGAGCCCTCTTATCAGCCCCAGCATTTT. Translation gives CASSQVLPQEPSYQPQHF.

V gene TRBV18 combines with J gene TRBJ2-6, with TRBD1 matching over 7 bases. V shed 3 bases and J 0 bases; nucleotides not matched to a gene: 8. Germline values: CDR1 KGHSH, CDR2 LQKENI. The CDR3 length is 18 residues. The CDR3 DNA reads TGTGCCAGCTCACCCCGGGACAGCCCTTACTCTGGGGCCAACGTCCTGACTTTC. Translation gives CASSPRDSPYSGANVLTF.

The chain recombines TRBV6-5 with TRBJ1-2; 7 bases map to TRBD1. Trimming took 5 bases from V and 0 from J; bases not matched to a gene: 3. This CDR3 is built from 14 residues. Germline CDR1 is MNHEY and CDR2 is SVGAGI. The DNA for the CDR3 is TGTGCCAGCAGTAGGGGGCTTACTAACTATGGCTACACCTTC. This encodes CASSRGLTNYGYTF.

The DNA for the CDR3 is TGTGCCATCAGAGAAACTAGCGGGAGGTTCAAAGATACGCAGTATTTT. Its protein is CAIRETSGRFKDTQYF. This chain connects TRBV10-3 to TRBJ2-3, with 12 bases aligning to TRBD2. The V segment lost 6 bases and the J segment 5 bases; nucleotides outside the gene matches: 9. The CDR3 spans 16 residues. Germline lookup yields CDR1 ENHRY and CDR2 SYGVKD.

V usage is TRBV9 and J usage is TRBJ1-6; 8 bases line up with TRBD1. CDR3 length: 16 residues. V was clipped by 3 bases and J by 4 bases; unmatched bases: 6. In germline, CDR1 is SGDLS, CDR2 YYNGEE. The CDR3 nucleotides read TGTGCCAGCAGCGACCCGGGACAGGAGTATAATTCACCCCTCCACTTT. Translation: CASSDPGQEYNSPLHF.

The rearrangement links TRBV2 to TRBJ2-5; D might be TRBD1 (5 bases). V was shortened by 4 bases and J by 6 bases, with 9 bases between the two germline ends. This CDR3 is built from 12 residues. CDR1 is SNHLY and CDR2 is FYNNEI in the germline V gene. As DNA, the CDR3 is TGTGCCAGCAGTGGGGGCCTGAAGACCCAGTACTTC. This sequence encodes CASSGGLKTQYF.

CDR3: CASSSEASGTDTQYF. The CDR3 DNA reads TGTGCCAGCAGCTCAGAGGCTAGCGGGACAGATACGCAGTATTTT. This chain uses TRBV5-4 with TRBJ2-3; 8 nucleotides line up with TRBD2. The germline V gene has CDR1 SGHNT and CDR2 YYREEE (reference sequence). The length of the CDR3 is 15 residues. Unmatched junction bases numbered 6, after V lost 3 bases and J lost 3 bases.

V is TRBV30 and J is TRBJ2-1; perhaps TRBD1 as D (5 bases). Germline assignment: CDR1 GTSNPN and CDR2 SVGIG (reference sequence). Between the trimmed V and J ends, which lost 2 bases and 4 bases, there was a span of 21 bases. This CDR3 is 17 amino acids long. The CDR3 sequence: CAWSPHFPREGYNEQFF. In nucleotides, the CDR3 is TGTGCCTGGAGTCCACACTTCCCCAGGGAAGGGTACAATGAGCAGTTCTTC.

This chain joins TRBV7-9 and TRBJ1-6; D gene unclear. Germline V lookup: CDR1 SEHNR, CDR2 FQNEAQ (reference sequence). CDR3 size: 13 residues. Trimming removed 1 base from V and 7 bases from J, with 5 bases in between. This CDR3 is CASSLVPNSPLHF. CDR3 nucleotides: TGTGCCAGCAGCTTAGTTCCGAATTCACCCCTCCACTTT.